A selection of T cell receptor beta chains follows, all from one sample in a study of blood T cells in healthy people across ages. One entry per CDR3 protein results from TCRdb running MiXCR on the 5' RACE reads. The data hold some 920,000 distinct CDR3 sequences, with 51% observed a single time. What was sequenced was blood. The receptors come from an older woman in good health. Each CDR3 is given with its conserved first and last residue. A D gene is named only where the DNA matches it firmly. Clone size is shown for a subset of rows, as once, few, many or a class of expanded clone.

j_call | clone_size | d_call | cdr3_length | v_call | cdr3_nt | cdr3_aa
TRBJ2-3 | few | TRBD2 | 15 | TRBV7-2 | TGTGCCAGCAGCTTTCAAGCGGGGAACACAGATACGCAGTATTTT | CASSFQAGNTDTQYF
TRBJ2-7 | . | TRBD2 | 12 | TRBV2 | TGTGCCGGCAGGGACTACTCCTACGAGCAGTACTTC | CAGRDYSYEQYF
TRBJ2-3 | . | TRBD2 | 17 | TRBV3-1 | TGTGCCAGCAGCCAAGACCTAGCGGGAGTGGGCGCAGATACGCAGTATTTT | CASSQDLAGVGADTQYF
TRBJ2-7 | many | . | 14 | TRBV5-5 | TGTGCCAGCAGCTTGGGTCAGGACCAGGGCAAGCAGTACTTC | CASSLGQDQGKQYF
TRBJ1-4 | . | . | 15 | TRBV28 | TGTGCCAGCAGCCTCGTTGAGCGCCTGGGTGAAAAACTGTTTTTT | CASSLVERLGEKLFF
TRBJ2-1 | . | . | 15 | TRBV20-1 | TGCAGTGCTAGAGATGCCCGGGGGCGTGTAAATGAGCAGTTCTTC | CSARDARGRVNEQFF
TRBJ2-5 | . | . | 15 | TRBV20-1 | TGCAGTGCTAGAAAGCTTGGTGGGGCGAGGGTGACCCAGTACTTC | CSARKLGGARVTQYF
TRBJ2-1 | . | TRBD2 | 17 | TRBV7-9 | TGTGCCAGCAGCCCCTATGGGACTAGCGGGGGTTACAATGAGCAGTTCTTC | CASSPYGTSGGYNEQFF
TRBJ2-7 | once | . | 13 | TRBV27 | TGTGCCAGCAGCCTCTGGAGGGAGTACGAGCAGTACTTC | CASSLWREYEQYF
TRBJ2-3 | . | TRBD2 | 16 | TRBV3-1 | TGTGCCAGCAGCGATAGACTAGCGGGAGAGGCAGATACGCAGTATTTT | CASSDRLAGEADTQYF
TRBJ1-2 | . | TRBD1 | 16 | TRBV4-3 | TGCGCCAGCAGCCAACAACGGACAGGTGGCGGCTATGGCTACACCTTC | CASSQQRTGGGYGYTF
TRBJ1-1 | . | . | 13 | TRBV6-2/TRBV6-3 | TGTGCCAGCAGTTACGGGGGAGGCACTGAAGCTTTCTTT | CASSYGGGTEAFF
TRBJ1-5 | few | . | 13 | TRBV6-2/TRBV6-3 | TGTGCCAGCATGCGGGGTCACTCTCAGCCCCAGCATTTT | CASMRGHSQPQHF
TRBJ2-7 | . | . | 15 | TRBV28 | TGTGCCAGCAGTTTATGGGGGACAACCACCTACGAGCAGTACTTC | CASSLWGTTTYEQYF
TRBJ2-1 | . | . | 13 | TRBV19 | TGTGCCAGCCGTAGCCTGGGCGGCGTTGAGCAGTTCTTC | CASRSLGGVEQFF
TRBJ1-1 | few | . | 10 | TRBV29-1 | TGCAGCGTTGGGGACACTGAAGCTTTCTTT | CSVGDTEAFF